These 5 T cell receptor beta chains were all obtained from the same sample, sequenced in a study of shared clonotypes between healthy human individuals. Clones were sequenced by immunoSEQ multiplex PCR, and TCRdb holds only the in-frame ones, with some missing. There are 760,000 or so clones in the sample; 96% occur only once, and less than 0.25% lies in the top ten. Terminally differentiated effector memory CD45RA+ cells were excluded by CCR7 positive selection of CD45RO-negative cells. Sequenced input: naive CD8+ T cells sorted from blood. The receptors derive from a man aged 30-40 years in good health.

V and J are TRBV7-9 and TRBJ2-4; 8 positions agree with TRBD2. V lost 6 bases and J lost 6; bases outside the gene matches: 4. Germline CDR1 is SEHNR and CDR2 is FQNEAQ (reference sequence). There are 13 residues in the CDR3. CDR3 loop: CASSSGVGNIQYF. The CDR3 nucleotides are TGTGCCAGCAGTAGCGGGGTGGGAAACATTCAGTACTTC.

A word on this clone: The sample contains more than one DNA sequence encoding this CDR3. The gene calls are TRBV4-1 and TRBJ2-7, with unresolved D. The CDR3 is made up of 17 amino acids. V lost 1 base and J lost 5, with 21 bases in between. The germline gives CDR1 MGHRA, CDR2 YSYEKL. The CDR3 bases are TGCGCCAGCAGCCAAGTGGGGTCAGAACTCCACTTGGACGAGCAGTACTTC. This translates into CASSQVGSELHLDEQYF.

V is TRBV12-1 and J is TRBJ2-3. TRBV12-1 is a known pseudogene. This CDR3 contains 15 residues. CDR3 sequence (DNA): TGTGCCAGCAACCCTACTGCGGGACACACAGATACGCAGTATTTT. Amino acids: CASNPTAGHTDTQYF.

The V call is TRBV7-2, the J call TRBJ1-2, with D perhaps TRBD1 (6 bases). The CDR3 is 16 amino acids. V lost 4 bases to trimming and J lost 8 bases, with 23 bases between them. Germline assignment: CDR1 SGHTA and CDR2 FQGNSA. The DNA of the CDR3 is TGTGCCAGCAGCTCCTCACCGGGACAAGGATCTATGGGCTACACCTTC. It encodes CASSSSPGQGSMGYTF.

The CDR3 loop is CASSLGTGTANQPQHF. The CDR3 coding sequence is TGTGCCAGCAGTTTAGGAACCGGGACAGCGAATCAGCCCCAGCATTTT. The V call is TRBV27, the J call TRBJ1-5, with 7 nucleotides matching TRBD1. V was clipped by 2 bases and J by 4 bases; unmatched bases: 8. The CDR3 spans 16 residues. Per germline, CDR1 MNHEY and CDR2 SMNVEV (reference sequence).